These T cell receptor beta chains were read from a single sample in a study of T cell responses to AZD1222 COVID-19 vaccine. Profiling relied on immunoSEQ multiplex PCR, and the TCRdb table lists in-frame clones only, not all of them. In the table there are about 140,000 clones, over 90% of which are singletons. The material was peripheral blood, obtained on day 0 of MenACWY control vaccination. Every receptor here comes from an adult in good health. CDR3s include the opening cysteine and the closing phenylalanine or tryptophan.

TRBV27	TRBJ1-5	CASSRSGNQPQHF
TRBV6-2/TRBV6-3	TRBJ1-1	CASSEGYTEAFF
TRBV7-2	TRBJ2-1	CASSLGRVHNEQFF
TRBV7-7	TRBJ2-6	CASSSVRTSGANVLTF
TRBV7-9	TRBJ1-1	CASSLYVPEAFF
TRBV5-1	TRBJ1-5	CASSLAGRRQGGQPQHF
TRBV13	TRBJ1-1	CASSLGIGGTEAFF
TRBV5-5	TRBJ2-6	CASSLGQGNSGANVLTF
TRBV28	TRBJ1-6	CASIPGDSVNSPLHF
TRBV5-1	TRBJ1-1	CASSSESPSMNTEAFF